Listed here is a single T cell receptor beta chain. Generated by immunoSEQ multiplex PCR, the TCRdb table keeps only in-frame clones and is missing some. This sample carries about 190,000 clones, more than 85% of them seen once, and the ten largest clones take 1.1%. Germline V gene data show CDR1 as GTSNPN and CDR2 as SVGIG (reference sequence). The CDR3 consists of 14 residues. V dropped 3 bases and J dropped 8; count of bases not matched to a gene: 11. This sample was taken from a study of blood T cell repertoires in COVID-19. The clonotype originates from a man aged 30 to 39 with acute or convalescent COVID-19. Sequences were obtained from peripheral blood. The chain couples TRBV30 to TRBJ1-2, with 8 bases that match TRBD1. The CDR3 sequence: CAWRGPGTGLGYTF. The DNA for the CDR3 is TGTGCCTGGAGGGGCCCCGGGACAGGTCTGGGCTACACCTTC.